What follows are 2 T cell receptor beta chains derived from one specimen sequenced in a study of patients and donors after allogeneic stem cell transplantation (dated by TCRdb to about 2020). Libraries were constructed by RT-PCR. Sequencer: NextSeq 550. TCRdb redid the processing of the public reads, applying fastp at Q25 and MiXCR, and retained in-frame beta chains. Every entry covers one CDR3 protein and lists the most common genes and DNA from its rows. A total of around 240,000 distinct CDR3 sequences appear in this sample, 13% to 15% of them only once. The ten largest clones take up about 9.9% of the sample. Input material: blood, either unsorted or a sorted T cell fraction (not recorded which). These receptors were taken from a human donor who was either an allogeneic HSCT recipient or a stem cell or donor lymphocyte infusion donor (not recorded which). It is not recorded whose cells these are; they may come from a transplant donor.

This chain connects TRBV2 to TRBJ2-3, with a possible D match to TRBD2 (6 bases). The CDR3 runs to 17 residues. The V and J ends lost 7 bases and 5 bases respectively, with 25 bases between them. CDR1 and CDR2 (germline): SNHLY, FYNNEI. The CDR3 DNA sequence: TGTGCCAGCAAATGGTCCATCAGTCGGCGGGGCCAAGATACGCAGTATTTT. It is translated as CASKWSISRRGQDTQYF.

A few counts support this clonotype. The rearrangement uses TRBV5-4 and TRBJ2-7; TRBD1 matches at 8 bases. Germline assignment: CDR1 SGHNT and CDR2 YYREEE (reference sequence). V shed 4 bases and J 3 bases; nucleotides not matched to a gene: 6. This CDR3 region has 14 residues. CDR3 sequence (DNA): TGTGCCAGCAGCGCCGGGACAGGACTCTACGAGCAGTACTTC. Protein: CASSAGTGLYEQYF.